This T cell receptor (beta chain) was captured in a study of graft-versus-host responses after intestinal transplantation. On this clone: Its antigen is not identified.

This table comes from immunoSEQ multiplex PCR, and its TCRdb copy is limited to in-frame clones, with some not included. The sample consists of 85,000 to 90,000 clones, around 83% of them appearing once. Germline V CDR1 and CDR2: SNHLY, FYNNEI. The CDR3 is 13 residues long. V lost 7 bases to trimming and J lost 2 bases, with 10 bases between them. The source material was unstimulated CD8+ T cells sorted from spleen or lymph node cells, sampled before intestinal transplant. The clonotype was recovered from a human donor who received an intestinal transplant. V gene TRBV2 combines with J gene TRBJ2-3, with D unresolved. CDR3 region: CASTPKSTDTQYF. The DNA for the CDR3 is TGTGCCAGCACCCCAAAATCCACAGATACGCAGTATTTT.